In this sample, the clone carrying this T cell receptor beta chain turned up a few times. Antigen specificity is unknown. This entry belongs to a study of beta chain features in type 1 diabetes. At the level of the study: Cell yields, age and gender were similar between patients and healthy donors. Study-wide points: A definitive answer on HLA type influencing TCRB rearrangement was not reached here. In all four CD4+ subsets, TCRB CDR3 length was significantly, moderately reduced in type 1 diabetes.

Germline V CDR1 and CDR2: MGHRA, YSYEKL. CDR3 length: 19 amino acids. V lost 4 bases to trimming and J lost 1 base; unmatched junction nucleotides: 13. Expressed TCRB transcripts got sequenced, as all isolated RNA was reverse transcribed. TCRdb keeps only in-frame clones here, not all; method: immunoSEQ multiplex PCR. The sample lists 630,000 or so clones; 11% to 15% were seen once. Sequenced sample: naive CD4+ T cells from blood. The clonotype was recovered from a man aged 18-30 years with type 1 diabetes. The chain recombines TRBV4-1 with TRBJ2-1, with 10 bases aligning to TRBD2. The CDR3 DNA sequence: TGCGCCAGCAGCCCCGTGCCCGTTCTAGCGGGAGCATCCTACAATGAGCAGTTCTTC. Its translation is CASSPVPVLAGASYNEQFF.